These 8 T cell receptor beta chains originate from one sample sequenced in a study of human T cells and chemical hapten exposure. Time point indicated: healthy volunteer bleed at 6 weeks. Extraction of total RNA was performed on unfractionated whole blood. TCRdb itself ran the RACE reads through MiXCR, one entry per CDR3 protein. The sample has fewer than 100,000 distinct CDR3 sequences; 8.5% to 10% are singletons. Specimen: whole blood. These receptors were taken from a female donor in good health. Some clones in this sample may be carry-over from other donors' samples.

This rearrangement joins TRBV2 to TRBJ2-3; the match to TRBD1 covers 7 bases. From germline, CDR1 is SNHLY and CDR2 FYNNEI. This CDR3 region has 16 residues. The junction had 10 bases not matched to a gene; V was cut back by 5 bases and J by 2 bases. The CDR3 sequence is CASSLQGTEITDTQYF. The CDR3 nucleotides read TGTGCCAGCAGTCTACAGGGGACAGAAATCACAGATACGCAGTATTTT.

The chain employs TRBV28 and TRBJ1-4; a possible D gene is TRBD1 (5 bases). V lost 6 bases, J lost 0 bases, and 8 bases lay in between. The germline V gene encodes CDR1 MDHEN and CDR2 SYDVKM. The CDR3 has 14 residues. The CDR3 is CASRTGSTNEKLFF. The CDR3 DNA sequence: TGTGCCAGCAGAACAGGCTCAACTAATGAAAAACTGTTTTTT.

This clonotype was picked up many times. The gene calls are TRBV29-1 and TRBJ1-2; 7 positions agree with TRBD1. V lost 7 bases to trimming and J lost 0 bases; unmatched junction nucleotides: 11. This CDR3 has 15 amino acids. Germline V gives CDR1 SQVTM, CDR2 ANQGSEA. The CDR3 region has the DNA TGCAGCGGTACCTTAACAGGGGATTCTAACTATGGCTACACCTTC. This codes for CSGTLTGDSNYGYTF.

The chain uses TRBV6-5 and TRBJ2-3; D is uncertain. Germline V gene data show CDR1 as MNHEY and CDR2 as SVGAGI. This CDR3 has 13 amino acids. Trimming pared 5 bases from V and 2 bases from J, leaving 8 bases between. The DNA of the CDR3 is TGTGCCAGCAGTCGACGTCTCACAGATACGCAGTATTTT. Translating gives CASSRRLTDTQYF.

This clonotype was picked up one time. A clone one base away is much larger, so this may be a read error. The chain is built from TRBV20-1 and TRBJ2-3; D is unresolved. The germline V gene has CDR1 DFQATT and CDR2 SNEGSKA (reference sequence). The CDR3 contains 15 residues. CDR3 residues: CSARDILESTDTRYF. The CDR3 nucleotides read TGCAGTGCTAGAGATATTCTGGAGAGCACAGATACGCGGTATTTT.

The chain couples TRBV6-5 to TRBJ2-3; no clear D. The CDR3 totals 15 residues. V lost 6 bases and J lost 2, with 15 bases in between. Germline-derived CDR1 and CDR2 are MNHEY and SVGAGI. Written as DNA, the CDR3 is TGTGCCAGCAGCTTCCAGCCGTCGACCACAGATACGCAGTATTTT. It specifies CASSFQPSTTDTQYF.

This clonotype was picked up a small number of times. This rearrangement joins TRBV6-5 to TRBJ1-1; 8 bases fit TRBD1. Per the germline V gene, CDR1 is MNHEY and CDR2 is SVGAGI. Trimming cost V 4 bases and J 5 bases; bases outside gene matches: 6. The CDR3 loop spans 14 amino acids. CDR3 DNA sequence: TGTGCCAGCAGTTTACAGGGGGGTTCAACTGAAGCTTTCTTT. Translating gives CASSLQGGSTEAFF.

This sequence joins TRBV3-1 and TRBJ1-6, with D uncertain. Trimming cost V 2 bases and J 0 bases, with 11 bases left between them. CDR3 size: 17 residues. Per germline, CDR1 LGHDT and CDR2 YNNKEL (reference sequence). The CDR3: CASSQRSSRSYNSPLHF. CDR3 nucleotides: TGTGCCAGCAGCCAACGTTCTTCACGCTCCTATAATTCACCCCTCCACTTT. The full variable domain, rest sourced from reference TRBV3-1 and TRBJ1-6, is DTAVSQTPKYLVTQMGNDKSIKCEQNLGHDTMYWYKQDSKKFLKIMFSYNNKELIINETVPNRFSPKSPDKAHLNLHINSLELGDSAVYFCASSQRSSRSYNSPLHFGNGTRLTVT.